A selection of T cell receptor beta chains follows, all from one sample in a study of post-analysis software for immune sequencing data. TCRdb ran MiXCR on the PCR reads and lists one entry per CDR3 protein. The sample lists 700,000 to 800,000 distinct CDR3 sequences; roughly 29% were seen once. The specimen was blood. These TCRs come from a girl aged 10-17 years with multiple sclerosis. CDR3s include the opening cysteine and the closing phenylalanine or tryptophan. A D gene is named only where the DNA matches it firmly. Some rows have no size entry. The others give once, few or many, or a class for an expanded clone.

d_call,j_call,v_call,clone_size,cdr3_nt,cdr3_aa
-,TRBJ2-6,TRBV5-1,-,TGCGCCAGCAGCTCGACTACAACAGGGTCTACAGGGGCCAACGTCCTGACTTTC,CASSSTTTGSTGANVLTF
-,TRBJ2-1,TRBV6-1,few,TGTGCCAGCAGTGAAGAATTATCGGGTGCCCCCAACAATGAGCAGTTCTTC,CASSEELSGAPNNEQFF
-,TRBJ2-3,TRBV20-1,few,TGCAGTGCTAGTTTGGGATCCCTCGGAACTCAGGCAACAGATACGCAGTATTTT,CSASLGSLGTQATDTQYF
-,TRBJ2-1,TRBV5-1,-,TGCGCCAGTCGTGGAGGGACAGCCTACAATGAGCAGTTCTTC,CASRGGTAYNEQFF
-,TRBJ1-1,TRBV29-1,-,TGCAGCGTTGGGTGGGGCTCCCTGAACACTGGAGCTTTCTTT,CSVGWGSLNTGAFF
-,TRBJ2-7,TRBV20-1,few,TGCAGTGCCAGACAGGAAGACTCCTACGAGCAGTACTTC,CSARQEDSYEQYF
TRBD1,TRBJ1-1,TRBV27,-,TGTGCCAGCAGTCTAACGTGGGACAGGTATGAAGCTTTCTTT,CASSLTWDRYEAFF
TRBD2,TRBJ2-7,TRBV20-1,-,TGCAGTGCTGTAGGACTAGCGGGAGGGGCAAGAGAGCAGTACTTC,CSAVGLAGGAREQYF
-,TRBJ2-5,TRBV2,-,TGTGCCAGCCGTAGGGGGTGGGGGTACCAAGAGACCCAGTACTTC,CASRRGWGYQETQYF
-,TRBJ2-7,TRBV28,-,TGTGCCAGCGTAACTGCGGGGGCAGGGGGCGACGAGCAGTACTTC,CASVTAGAGGDEQYF
-,TRBJ2-5,TRBV20-1,few,TGCAGTGCTAGAGGCACAGCCCTGGAGACCCAGTACTTC,CSARGTALETQYF
-,TRBJ2-5,TRBV6-1,-,TGTGCCAGCAGTGACCAGAGTTCTGCTCCGATCCAAGAGACCCAGTACTTC,CASSDQSSAPIQETQYF
TRBD1,TRBJ1-5,TRBV29-1,few,TGCAGCGTGGGGACAGGGAATAGGGATCAGCCCCAGCATTTT,CSVGTGNRDQPQHF
TRBD2,TRBJ2-3,TRBV6-4,many,TGTGCCAGCAGTGACTCTAGCGGGGGCACAGATACGCAGTATTTT,CASSDSSGGTDTQYF
-,TRBJ1-2,TRBV5-1,-,TGCGCCAGCAGCTTGGGGCACGTTAACTATGGCTACACCTTC,CASSLGHVNYGYTF
TRBD2,TRBJ2-7,TRBV20-1,-,TGCAGTGCTAGAGATCGGCTAGCGGGAGTGTCCTACGAGCAGTACTTC,CSARDRLAGVSYEQYF
-,TRBJ2-3,TRBV3-1,few,TGTGCCAGCAGCCAATTTCAAGGACGGTCGAGTGGTACGCAGTATTTT,CASSQFQGRSSGTQYF
-,TRBJ2-3,TRBV11-3,few,TGTGCCAGCAGCCCCGGCCAGGGAGTGGTGGATACGCAGTATTTT,CASSPGQGVVDTQYF
-,TRBJ1-2,TRBV7-2,-,TGTGCCAGCAGCTTAGATCTCAATGGGGGCTACACCTTC,CASSLDLNGGYTF
-,TRBJ2-5,TRBV20-1,few,TGCAGTGCTATCTCTGCCACCTGGGAGACCCAGTACTTC,CSAISATWETQYF
-,TRBJ2-5,TRBV29-1,many,TGCAGCGGCAGGTACCAAGAGACCCAGTACTTC,CSGRYQETQYF
-,TRBJ1-5,TRBV18,few,TGTGCCAGCTCACCACGCAGTGGTGATCAGCCCCAGCATTTT,CASSPRSGDQPQHF
TRBD1,TRBJ2-4,TRBV27,-,TGTGCCAGCAGTGTGATTAGGGACAGGGAAAACATTCAGTACTTC,CASSVIRDRENIQYF
TRBD2,TRBJ2-4,TRBV7-2,-,TGTGCCAGCAGCTTGGGAATTAGCGGGAGTAAGAACATTCAGTACTTC,CASSLGISGSKNIQYF
-,TRBJ2-3,TRBV9,few,TGTGCCAGCAGCGGGTTAACGGGGGACACAGATACGCAGTATTTT,CASSGLTGDTDTQYF
TRBD2,TRBJ2-1,TRBV9,few,TGTGCCAGCAGCCCGGGGACTAGCGGGGGGATCTACAATGAGCAGTTCTTC,CASSPGTSGGIYNEQFF
TRBD1,TRBJ1-1,TRBV6-4,-,TGTGCCAGCAGCGCCATCCCGGGACAGGGTGAAGCTTTCTTT,CASSAIPGQGEAFF
-,TRBJ2-7,TRBV28,few,TGTGCCAGCAGTGATCCGACAGTCAATTACGAGCAGTACTTC,CASSDPTVNYEQYF
-,TRBJ1-2,TRBV6-1,-,TGTGCCAGCAGCATCGATCAAGCTAACTATGGCTACACCTTC,CASSIDQANYGYTF
TRBD2,TRBJ2-3,TRBV7-2,few,TGTGCCAGCAGCTTAGCAGGCGGGGGGGCAGATACGCAGTATTTT,CASSLAGGGADTQYF
-,TRBJ2-1,TRBV20-1,few,TGCAGTGCTGGCGACGGTGAGCAGTTCTTC,CSAGDGEQFF
TRBD2,TRBJ2-2,TRBV27,few,TGTGCCGCTAGCGGCAACACCGGGGAGCTGTTTTTT,CAASGNTGELFF
-,TRBJ2-7,TRBV20-1,-,TGCAGTGCTAGAGATGGAACACCCCAGGTCCACGAGCAGTACTTC,CSARDGTPQVHEQYF
-,TRBJ2-7,TRBV29-1,few,TGCAGCGGGGGGGCTAAGGAGCAGTACTTC,CSGGAKEQYF
-,TRBJ1-5,TRBV3-1,-,TGTGCCAGCAGCCAAGACAACGGCGGTCAGCCCCAGCATTTT,CASSQDNGGQPQHF
-,TRBJ2-5,TRBV9,few,TGTGCCAGCAGCGTAGAGGGGAGCAGATACCAAGAGACCCAGTACTTC,CASSVEGSRYQETQYF
-,TRBJ1-5,TRBV20-1,-,TGCAGTGCTAGAGGGAACGCCGGCTATAGCAATCAGCCCCAGCATTTT,CSARGNAGYSNQPQHF
TRBD1,TRBJ2-6,TRBV7-9,-,TGTACCAGCAGTAGCAAGACAGGGTCGTCTGGGGCCAACGTCCTGACTTTC,CTSSSKTGSSGANVLTF
TRBD1,TRBJ2-3,TRBV5-1,-,TGCGCCAGCAGCTTGGTTCGAGACAGGGGCACAGATACGCAGTATTTT,CASSLVRDRGTDTQYF
-,TRBJ2-4,TRBV28,-,TGTGCCAGCACCGGGGGCCTAGCGGTAAACATTCAGTACTTC,CASTGGLAVNIQYF
-,TRBJ2-5,TRBV6-6,-,TGTGCCAGCAGTTTCCCCTCGGCAGGAGGGACCCAGTACTTC,CASSFPSAGGTQYF
TRBD1,TRBJ1-4,TRBV6-5,-,TGTGCCAGCAGTAGGACAGGGGGTGGTGAAAAACTGTTTTTT,CASSRTGGGEKLFF